The T cell receptor beta chain described here comes from a study of T cells in Graves' hyperthyroidism and ophthalmopathy. RNA transcripts provided the source from which TCR beta CDR3 regions were amplified. HTBI primers drove first-round RT-PCR of the TCR CDR3. TCRdb re-analysed the multiplex PCR reads in MiXCR, keeping a single row per CDR3 protein. The sample holds 530,000 or so distinct CDR3 sequences, 17% seen once. Together with thyroid ultrasound, orbital computed tomography, serum thyroxine and TRAb, clinical symptoms were used for diagnoses. PBMCs were collected from an approximately 9.3 ml volume of fresh peripheral blood. Study results and caveats: Blood also contained most expanded thyroid clonotypes above 0.001.

There are many counts of this clonotype. Its target is not known. V dropped 0 bases and J dropped 6 bases, with 18 bases sitting between them. The CDR3 is made up of 15 amino acids. Germline loops: CDR1 DFQATT, CDR2 SNEGSKA (reference sequence). This TCR came from a woman aged 18-30 years with Graves' ophthalmopathy. Sequencing was performed on blood. This sequence joins TRBV20-1 and TRBJ2-7; D remains unclear. This chain's CDR3 is CSARDQGSPSGEQYF. CDR3 DNA sequence: TGCAGTGCTAGAGATCAAGGCAGCCCCTCAGGCGAGCAGTACTTC.